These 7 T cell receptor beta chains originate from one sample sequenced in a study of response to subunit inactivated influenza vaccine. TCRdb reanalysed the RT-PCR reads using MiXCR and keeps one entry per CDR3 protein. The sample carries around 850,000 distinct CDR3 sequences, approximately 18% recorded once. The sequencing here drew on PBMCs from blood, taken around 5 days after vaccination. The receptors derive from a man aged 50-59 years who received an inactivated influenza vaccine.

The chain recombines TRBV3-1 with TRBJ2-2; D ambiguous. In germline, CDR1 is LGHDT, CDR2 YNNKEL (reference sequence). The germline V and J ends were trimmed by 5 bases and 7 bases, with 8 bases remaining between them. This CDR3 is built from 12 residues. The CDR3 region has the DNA TGTGCCAGCAGCACCCGAATCGGGGAGCTGTTTTTT. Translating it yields CASSTRIGELFF.

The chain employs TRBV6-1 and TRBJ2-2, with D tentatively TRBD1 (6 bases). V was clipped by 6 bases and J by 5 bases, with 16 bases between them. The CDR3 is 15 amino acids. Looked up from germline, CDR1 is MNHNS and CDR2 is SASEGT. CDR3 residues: CASSPNRERTGELFF. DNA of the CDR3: TGTGCCAGCAGCCCGAACAGGGAAAGGACCGGGGAGCTGTTTTTT.

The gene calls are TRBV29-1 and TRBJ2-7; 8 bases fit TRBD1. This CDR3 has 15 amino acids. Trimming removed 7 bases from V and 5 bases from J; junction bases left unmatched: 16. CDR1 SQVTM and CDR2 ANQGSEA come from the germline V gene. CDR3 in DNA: TGCAGCGCCAGCGCACGTTCAGGGGGCGCGGACGAGCAGTACTTC. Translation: CSASARSGGADEQYF.

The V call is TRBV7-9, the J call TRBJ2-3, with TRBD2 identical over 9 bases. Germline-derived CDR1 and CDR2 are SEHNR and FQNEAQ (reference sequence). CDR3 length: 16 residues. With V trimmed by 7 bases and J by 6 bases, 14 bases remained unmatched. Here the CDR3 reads CASNRPGTSMSDTQYF. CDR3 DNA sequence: TGTGCCAGCAACAGACCTGGGACTAGCATGTCGGATACGCAGTATTTT.

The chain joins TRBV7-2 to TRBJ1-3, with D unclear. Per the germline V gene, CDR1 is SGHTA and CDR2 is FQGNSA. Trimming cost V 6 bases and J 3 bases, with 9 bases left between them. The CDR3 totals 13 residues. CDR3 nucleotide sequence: TGTGCCAGCAGTACAAATAATGGAAACACCATATATTTT. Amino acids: CASSTNNGNTIYF. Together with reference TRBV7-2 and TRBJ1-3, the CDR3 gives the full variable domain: GAGVSQSPSNKVTEKGKDVELRCDPISGHTALYWYRQSLGQGLEFLIYFQGNSAPDKSGLPSDRFSAERTGGSVSTLTIQRTQQEDSAVYLCASSTNNGNTIYFGEGSWLTVV.

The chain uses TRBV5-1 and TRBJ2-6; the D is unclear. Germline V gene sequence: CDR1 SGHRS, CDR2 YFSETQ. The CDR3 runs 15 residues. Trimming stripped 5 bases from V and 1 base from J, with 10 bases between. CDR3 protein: CASSGSQSGANVLTF. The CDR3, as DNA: TGCGCCAGCAGTGGTTCACAGTCTGGGGCCAACGTCCTGACTTTC.

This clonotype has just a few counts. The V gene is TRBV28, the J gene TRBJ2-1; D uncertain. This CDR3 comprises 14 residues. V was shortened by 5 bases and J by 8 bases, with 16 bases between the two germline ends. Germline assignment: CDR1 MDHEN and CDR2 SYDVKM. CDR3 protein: CASSLRPRNHEQFF. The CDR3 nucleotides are TGTGCCAGCAGTCTCCGCCCCAGGAACCATGAGCAGTTCTTC.